The rows below give T cell receptor beta chains drawn from one sample of a study of shared clonotypes between healthy human individuals. Clones were read by immunoSEQ multiplex PCR, and TCRdb kept only the in-frame ones, dropping some. The sample carries more than 600,000 clones, approximately 90% recorded once. What was sequenced was naive CD8+ T cells sorted from blood. The receptor set was obtained from a man under 40 in good health. CDR3s include the opening cysteine and the closing phenylalanine or tryptophan. Each record gives: D gene, V gene, clone size, J gene, CDR3 protein, CDR3 DNA. The D gene is left open where the match is weak. The size field is filled for only some rows; it gives once, few, many or a size class.

>NA|TRBV11-2|NA|TRBJ2-5
CASSLVVRSFLETQYF
TGTGCCAGCAGCTTAGTAGTTAGATCGTTTCTGGAGACCCAGTACTTC
>TRBD1|TRBV5-1|NA|TRBJ2-5
CASREGGTGKETQYF
TGCGCCAGCAGAGAGGGCGGGACAGGGAAAGAGACCCAGTACTTC
>NA|TRBV9|NA|TRBJ2-7
CASSPSGSATREDEQYF
TGTGCCAGCAGCCCCTCGGGATCCGCGACCCGGGAAGACGAGCAGTACTTC
>NA|TRBV6-5|NA|TRBJ2-3
CASSYYSEDTQYF
TGTGCCAGCAGTTATTATAGCGAAGATACGCAGTATTTT
>NA|TRBV18|NA|TRBJ2-1
CASSGAEQFF
TGTGCCAGCTCGGGAGCTGAGCAGTTCTTC
>TRBD1|TRBV19|few|TRBJ1-1
CASSISRGTEAFF
TGTGCCAGTAGTATCTCCAGGGGGACTGAAGCTTTCTTT
>TRBD1|TRBV15|NA|TRBJ2-3
CATSRGGQGEDTQYF
TGTGCCACCAGCAGAGGGGGACAGGGGGAAGATACGCAGTATTTT
>NA|TRBV25-1|NA|TRBJ2-7
CASSEYTSDTYEQYF
TGTGCCAGCAGTGAATATACGTCCGATACCTACGAGCAGTACTTC
>NA|TRBV19|NA|TRBJ1-1
CASSISANTEAFF
TGTGCCAGTAGTATTTCAGCGAACACTGAAGCTTTCTTT
>NA|TRBV5-6|NA|TRBJ2-4
CASSLGAKNIQYF
TGTGCCAGCAGCTTGGGTGCCAAAAACATTCAGTACTTC
>TRBD2|TRBV2|many|TRBJ2-7
CASVVGLNSYEQYF
TGTGCCAGCGTGGTGGGACTAAACTCCTACGAGCAGTACTTC
>NA|TRBV9|NA|TRBJ1-2
CASSDRAYGYTF
TGTGCCAGCAGCGACAGGGCGTATGGCTACACCTTC
>NA|TRBV11-2|NA|TRBJ2-7
CASNPQGNEQYF
TGTGCCAGCAACCCCCAGGGGAACGAGCAGTACTTC
>TRBD1|TRBV6-1|many|TRBJ1-2
CASSAETGGGQGYTF
TGTGCCAGCAGCGCCGAAACAGGGGGCGGTCAAGGCTACACCTTC
>NA|TRBV2|NA|TRBJ2-5
CASVGGLQETQYF
TGTGCCAGCGTTGGAGGACTACAAGAGACCCAGTACTTC
>NA|TRBV4-3|NA|TRBJ1-5
CASSQDFQENQPQHF
TGCGCCAGCAGCCAAGATTTTCAGGAAAATCAGCCCCAGCATTTT
>NA|TRBV25-1|NA|TRBJ1-1
CASSASMIGNTEAFF
TGTGCCAGCAGTGCCTCTATGATAGGGAACACTGAAGCTTTCTTT
>NA|TRBV29-1|NA|TRBJ1-4
CSVEDPRGPGAGFEKLFF
TGCAGCGTTGAAGATCCACGGGGGCCAGGGGCGGGCTTTGAAAAACTGTTTTTT
>NA|TRBV19|NA|TRBJ2-2
CASSRSVGTGELFF
TGTGCCAGTAGTCGATCGGTTGGTACCGGGGAGCTGTTTTTT
>NA|TRBV7-9|few|TRBJ2-7
CASSRGRDSSYEQYF
TGTGCCAGCAGCCGAGGACGGGATAGCTCCTACGAGCAGTACTTC
>TRBD1|TRBV10-1|NA|TRBJ2-7
CASGPGQGAGEQYF
TGCGCCAGCGGTCCGGGACAGGGGGCAGGCGAGCAGTACTTC
>TRBD1|TRBV10-2|NA|TRBJ2-2
CASKGAFNWARTGELFF
TGCGCCAGCAAGGGGGCCTTCAATTGGGCGCGCACCGGGGAGCTGTTTTTT
>NA|TRBV11-2|NA|TRBJ2-2
CASSLAGSGELFF
TGTGCCAGCAGCTTAGCAGGTTCCGGGGAGCTGTTTTTT
>NA|TRBV19|NA|TRBJ1-1
CASSPGVSEAFF
TGTGCCAGTAGTCCAGGGGTTTCTGAAGCTTTCTTT
>TRBD2|TRBV6-5|NA|TRBJ2-7
CASSYWTSGSYEQYF
TGTGCCAGCAGTTACTGGACTAGCGGGAGTTACGAGCAGTACTTC
>NA|TRBV6-5|NA|TRBJ2-2
CASTRGVSNTGELFF
TGTGCCAGCACAAGGGGGGTATCGAACACCGGGGAGCTGTTTTTT
>TRBD1|TRBV7-9|once|TRBJ1-2
CASSETGAPWDNYGYTF
TGTGCCAGCAGCGAGACAGGGGCGCCTTGGGATAACTATGGCTACACCTTC
>NA|TRBV6-6|NA|TRBJ1-1
CASRAGNTEAFF
TGTGCCAGCAGGGCAGGGAACACTGAAGCTTTCTTT
>NA|TRBV29-1|NA|TRBJ2-7
CSVAGLARGIYEQYF
TGCAGCGTTGCTGGGCTAGCGAGGGGGATCTACGAGCAGTACTTC
>NA|TRBV7-9|NA|TRBJ2-5
CASSESGTQYF
TGTGCCAGCAGCGAATCCGGGACCCAGTACTTC
>TRBD1|TRBV27|NA|TRBJ1-2
CASSWGRGNAYGYTF
TGTGCCAGCAGTTGGGGCAGGGGGAATGCCTATGGCTACACCTTC
>NA|TRBV6-5|NA|TRBJ2-2
CASSYSLGTGELFF
TGTGCCAGCAGTTACTCGCTTGGAACCGGGGAGCTGTTTTTT
>NA|TRBV28|NA|TRBJ2-1
CASSFGQAVDEQFF
TGTGCCAGCAGTTTTGGTCAGGCGGTGGATGAGCAGTTCTTC
>TRBD2|TRBV2|few|TRBJ2-7
CASSDGLAGYEQYF
TGTGCCAGCAGTGACGGGCTAGCGGGGTACGAGCAGTACTTC
>NA|TRBV4-3|NA|TRBJ2-1
CASSQDSGYYNEQFF
TGCGCCAGCAGCCAAGATTCAGGGTACTACAATGAGCAGTTCTTC
>NA|TRBV2|once|TRBJ1-2
CASMGTRLLLDGYTF
TGTGCCAGCATGGGGACCCGCCTACTTTTGGATGGCTACACCTTC
>NA|TRBV10-3|NA|TRBJ1-2
CAISESPGTPTNYGYTF
TGTGCCATCAGTGAGTCGCCCGGGACACCGACTAACTATGGCTACACCTTC
>NA|TRBV6-5|once|TRBJ2-5
CASSYPGSGSQETQYF
TGTGCCAGCAGTTACCCCGGTTCGGGCAGCCAAGAGACCCAGTACTTC
>NA|TRBV7-8|once|TRBJ2-1
CASSFGLSYPYNEQFF
TGTGCCAGCAGCTTTGGACTATCTTATCCCTACAATGAGCAGTTCTTC
>NA|TRBV10-2|few|TRBJ1-2
CASSAVPANYGYTF
TGCGCCAGCAGTGCGGTGCCGGCTAACTATGGCTACACCTTC
>TRBD1|TRBV27|NA|TRBJ2-7
CASSSDRVLWEQYF
TGTGCCAGCAGTTCGGACAGGGTCCTTTGGGAGCAGTACTTC
>TRBD2|TRBV28|NA|TRBJ2-1
CASTKPSGSLNNEQFF
TGTGCCAGCACCAAACCCAGCGGGAGTCTTAACAATGAGCAGTTCTTC
>NA|TRBV27|NA|TRBJ1-5
CASSLSRPVGDQPQHF
TGTGCCAGCAGTTTGTCCAGGCCAGTGGGTGATCAGCCCCAGCATTTT
>TRBD1|TRBV9|NA|TRBJ1-2
CASSPIGTAYNYGYTF
TGTGCCAGCAGCCCCATCGGGACAGCCTATAACTATGGCTACACCTTC
>TRBD2|TRBV7-9|NA|TRBJ2-1
CASSLGTRKSNEQFF
TGTGCCAGCAGCTTAGGGACTAGGAAGTCGAATGAGCAGTTCTTC
>NA|TRBV7-9|NA|TRBJ1-2
CASSNPTLRNYGYTF
TGTGCCAGCAGCAATCCGACACTACGCAACTATGGCTACACCTTC
>NA|TRBV5-1|NA|TRBJ2-1
CASSFTERTEPYNEQFF
TGCGCCAGCAGCTTCACGGAAAGGACAGAACCCTACAATGAGCAGTTCTTC
>NA|TRBV19|NA|TRBJ2-7
CASSKYDPYEQYF
TGTGCCAGTAGTAAATACGACCCCTACGAGCAGTACTTC
>TRBD2|TRBV6-1|NA|TRBJ2-1
CASSVLAGENNEQFF
TGTGCCAGCAGTGTGCTAGCGGGTGAGAACAATGAGCAGTTCTTC
>TRBD1|TRBV10-3|NA|TRBJ1-4
CAISESGQGARSNEKLFF
TGTGCCATCAGTGAGTCGGGACAGGGGGCGCGGAGTAATGAAAAACTGTTTTTT
>TRBD1|TRBV27|NA|TRBJ1-2
CASRPSGQGSNYGYTF
TGTGCCAGCAGACCCTCGGGACAGGGATCTAACTATGGCTACACCTTC